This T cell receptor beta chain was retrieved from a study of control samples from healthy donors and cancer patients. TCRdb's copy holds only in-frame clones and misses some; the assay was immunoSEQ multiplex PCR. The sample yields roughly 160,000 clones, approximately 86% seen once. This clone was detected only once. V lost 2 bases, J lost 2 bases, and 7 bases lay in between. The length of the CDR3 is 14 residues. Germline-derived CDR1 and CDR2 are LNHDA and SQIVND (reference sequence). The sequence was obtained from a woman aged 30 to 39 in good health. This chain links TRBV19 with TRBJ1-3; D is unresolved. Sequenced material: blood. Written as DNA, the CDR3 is TGTGCCAGTAGTATACCAGGTGCTGGAAACACCATATATTTT. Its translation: CASSIPGAGNTIYF.